These T cell receptor beta chains were read from a single sample in a study of graft-versus-host responses after intestinal transplantation. Sequenced by immunoSEQ multiplex PCR; TCRdb stores in-frame clones only, minus some. The data show some 16,000 clones, 80% to 90% seen once. The sample consisted of PBMCs, taken roughly 15 weeks after intestinal transplant. The receptors originated from a human patient who received an intestinal transplant, so some T cells may come from the graft donor. CDR3s include the opening cysteine and the closing phenylalanine or tryptophan. A D gene is named only where the DNA matches it firmly. Size is stated for part of the rows, as once, few or many counts, or as a class when the clone is expanded.

TRBV19	.	TRBJ2-2	.	CASNGGVMAGELFF	TGTGCCAGTAACGGCGGAGTGATGGCCGGGGAGCTGTTTTTT
TRBV5-4	.	TRBJ2-5	.	CASSYQETQYF	TGTGCCAGCAGCTACCAAGAGACCCAGTACTTC
TRBV2	.	TRBJ1-1	TRBD1	CASRDRGREKAFF	TGTGCCAGCAGAGACAGGGGGCGAGAAAAAGCTTTCTTT
TRBV29-1	.	TRBJ1-1	TRBD1	CSVVPGQYTNTEAFF	TGCAGCGTCGTCCCGGGACAGTATACGAACACTGAAGCTTTCTTT
TRBV10-3	.	TRBJ2-1	.	CAISDLYNEQFF	TGTGCCATCAGTGACCTTTACAATGAGCAGTTCTTC
TRBV28	once	TRBJ1-4	.	CASRPGIGTSNEKLFF	TGTGCCAGCAGACCGGGCATCGGGACAAGTAATGAAAAACTGTTTTTT
TRBV6-6	once	TRBJ2-7	.	CASSRNKDEQYF	TGTGCCAGCAGTCGGAATAAGGACGAGCAGTACTTC
TRBV5-1	.	TRBJ2-7	.	CASSEESEQYF	TGCGCCAGCAGCGAGGAGTCCGAGCAGTACTTC
TRBV6-6	.	TRBJ1-5	.	CASSDDGPSQPQHF	TGTGCCAGCAGTGACGACGGCCCCAGCCAGCCCCAGCATTTT
TRBV13	.	TRBJ2-2	TRBD2	CASSPSGTSGTGELFF	TGTGCCAGCAGCCCCTCCGGGACTAGCGGAACCGGGGAGCTGTTTTTT
TRBV4-1	.	TRBJ2-7	.	CASSQEEAPYEQYF	TGCGCCAGCAGCCAAGAAGAGGCGCCCTACGAGCAGTACTTC
TRBV7-9	.	TRBJ2-3	TRBD2	CATLGLAGLVDTQYF	TGTGCCACCCTGGGACTAGCGGGGCTGGTCGATACGCAGTATTTT
TRBV6-1	.	TRBJ2-7	TRBD1	CASSEIGQGDYEQYF	TGTGCCAGCAGTGAAATCGGACAGGGGGACTACGAGCAGTACTTC
TRBV10-3	.	TRBJ2-7	TRBD2	CAISGEGLGSYEQYF	TGTGCCATCAGTGGGGAGGGACTGGGCTCCTACGAGCAGTACTTC
TRBV19	.	TRBJ2-1	.	CASSIDGGPNYNEQFF	TGTGCCAGTAGTATAGATGGCGGGCCCAACTACAATGAGCAGTTCTTC
TRBV6-5	.	TRBJ1-2	.	CASSSGTEDGYTF	TGTGCCAGCAGTTCCGGGACCGAAGATGGCTACACCTTC
TRBV30	.	TRBJ1-1	.	CAWTRSRTEAFF	TGTGCCTGGACACGGTCTAGGACTGAAGCTTTCTTT
TRBV11-2	.	TRBJ2-7	.	CASSLFSGFPNEQYF	TGTGCCAGCAGCTTGTTTTCGGGTTTTCCCAACGAGCAGTACTTC
TRBV20-1	.	TRBJ1-2	TRBD1	CSARTGYGYTF	TGCAGTGCTCGGACAGGCTATGGCTACACCTTC
TRBV23-1	.	TRBJ1-2	.	CASSQRYGYTF	TGCGCCAGCAGCCAACGTTATGGCTACACCTTC
TRBV7-2	.	TRBJ2-1	TRBD1	CASSLARGSLGEQFF	TGTGCCAGCAGTTTAGCCAGGGGGAGTCTAGGTGAGCAGTTCTTC
TRBV7-4	few	TRBJ1-1	TRBD1	CASSPRQGLGTEAFF	TGTGCCAGCAGCCCCCGACAGGGATTGGGGACTGAAGCTTTCTTT
TRBV6-1	.	TRBJ2-5	TRBD2	CASRNLAEETQYF	TGTGCCAGCAGGAATCTAGCGGAAGAGACCCAGTACTTC
TRBV6-1	few	TRBJ1-2	.	CASSEGTGYGYGYTF	TGTGCCAGCAGTGAAGGTACAGGGTACGGCTATGGCTACACCTTC
TRBV11-2	.	TRBJ1-6	.	CASSLGSAYNSPLHF	TGTGCCAGCAGCTTAGGCAGCGCCTATAATTCACCCCTCCACTTT
TRBV19	.	TRBJ2-7	TRBD2	CASSIRLAGYEQYF	TGTGCCAGTAGTATCCGACTAGCGGGGTACGAGCAGTACTTC
TRBV28	.	TRBJ1-4	.	CASRPGGAGEKLFF	TGTGCCAGCAGACCGGGCGGGGCGGGGGAAAAACTGTTTTTT
TRBV28	once	TRBJ2-7	TRBD1	CASRGGQGVFKQYF	TGTGCCAGCAGGGGGGGACAGGGGGTGTTCAAGCAGTACTTC
TRBV6-5	.	TRBJ2-1	.	CASSYLHSSYNEQFF	TGTGCCAGCAGTTATCTCCATAGCTCCTACAATGAGCAGTTCTTC
TRBV19	.	TRBJ2-5	.	CASSTWDLGLEETQYF	TGTGCCAGTAGTACCTGGGATCTCGGACTGGAAGAGACCCAGTACTTC
TRBV6-6	.	TRBJ1-5	.	CASSYGMGDQPQHF	TGTGCCAGCAGTTACGGGATGGGGGATCAGCCCCAGCATTTT
TRBV28	.	TRBJ2-7	.	CASSFFIGALVYEQYF	TGTGCCAGCAGTTTCTTCATTGGGGCCCTCGTGTACGAGCAGTACTTC
TRBV7-9	.	TRBJ2-1	.	CASSHGGNEQFF	TGTGCCAGCAGTCATGGGGGCAATGAGCAGTTCTTC
TRBV11-2	.	TRBJ2-3	.	CASSSGTATDTQYF	TGTGCCAGCAGCTCAGGGACTGCCACAGATACGCAGTATTTT
TRBV6-1	.	TRBJ2-3	.	CASSRTETTDTQYF	TGTGCCAGCAGTAGGACAGAAACAACAGATACGCAGTATTTT
TRBV20-1	.	TRBJ1-5	.	CSAAGDQPQHF	TGCAGTGCCGCGGGGGACCAGCCCCAGCATTTT
TRBV5-5	.	TRBJ1-5	TRBD1	CASSPGQGTNQPQHF	TGTGCCAGCAGCCCAGGACAGGGGACCAATCAGCCCCAGCATTTT
TRBV28	.	TRBJ2-7	.	CASSLLHGYEQYF	TGTGCCAGCAGTTTATTGCACGGCTACGAGCAGTACTTC
TRBV6-5	.	TRBJ2-3	TRBD2	CATRGGERTQYF	TGTGCCACCCGGGGGGGGGAGCGTACGCAGTATTTT
TRBV18	.	TRBJ1-4	.	CASSPPSGEKLFF	TGTGCCAGCTCACCACCGTCGGGGGAGAAACTGTTTTTT
TRBV18	.	TRBJ2-6	.	CASSPLSPSGAGANVLTF	TGTGCCAGCTCACCACTTAGCCCATCGGGGGCTGGGGCCAACGTCCTGACTTTC
TRBV28	.	TRBJ1-1	.	CASSFRGAAEAFF	TGTGCCAGCAGTTTTAGGGGGGCCGCTGAAGCTTTCTTT
TRBV2	.	TRBJ2-1	TRBD2	CASSEASGRPGEQFF	TGTGCCAGCAGTGAGGCTAGCGGGAGGCCAGGTGAGCAGTTCTTC
TRBV6-5	.	TRBJ2-1	.	CASSSTDNEQFF	TGTGCCAGCAGTAGCACAGACAATGAGCAGTTCTTC
TRBV6-1	.	TRBJ1-5	.	CASSGLGGTSQPQHF	TGTGCCAGCAGTGGCTTAGGAGGGACGAGCCAGCCCCAGCATTTT
TRBV6-5	.	TRBJ1-1	.	CASSPGAEAFF	TGTGCCAGCAGCCCCGGGGCTGAAGCTTTCTTT
TRBV19	.	TRBJ1-5	TRBD1	CASSIVRGQSNQPQHF	TGTGCCAGTAGTATAGTCAGGGGGCAGAGCAATCAGCCCCAGCATTTT
TRBV11-2	.	TRBJ2-7	.	CASSLAGKVYEQYF	TGTGCCAGCAGCTTAGCGGGAAAGGTCTACGAGCAGTACTTC
TRBV6-5	.	TRBJ1-5	TRBD1	CASSYDRGTGQPQHF	TGTGCCAGCAGTTACGACAGGGGAACGGGGCAGCCCCAGCATTTT
TRBV11-3	.	TRBJ1-1	.	CASSRGRFLGEAFF	TGTGCCAGCAGTCGCGGACGGTTCCTCGGTGAAGCTTTCTTT
TRBV6-1	.	TRBJ1-2	.	CASSPTGNYGYTF	TGTGCCAGCAGCCCCACAGGGAACTATGGCTACACCTTC
TRBV5-5	.	TRBJ2-7	.	CASSGTTYEQYF	TGTGCCAGCAGCGGGACAACCTACGAGCAGTACTTC
TRBV7-9	.	TRBJ2-1	TRBD2	CASSLTALAGTYNEQFF	TGTGCCAGCAGCTTAACAGCGCTAGCGGGAACCTACAATGAGCAGTTCTTC
TRBV28	.	TRBJ2-2	.	CASSVPYGELFF	TGTGCCAGCAGCGTCCCATACGGGGAGCTGTTTTTT
TRBV19	.	TRBJ2-3	TRBD2	CATAGGFTDTQYF	TGTGCCACTGCGGGAGGTTTCACAGATACGCAGTATTTT